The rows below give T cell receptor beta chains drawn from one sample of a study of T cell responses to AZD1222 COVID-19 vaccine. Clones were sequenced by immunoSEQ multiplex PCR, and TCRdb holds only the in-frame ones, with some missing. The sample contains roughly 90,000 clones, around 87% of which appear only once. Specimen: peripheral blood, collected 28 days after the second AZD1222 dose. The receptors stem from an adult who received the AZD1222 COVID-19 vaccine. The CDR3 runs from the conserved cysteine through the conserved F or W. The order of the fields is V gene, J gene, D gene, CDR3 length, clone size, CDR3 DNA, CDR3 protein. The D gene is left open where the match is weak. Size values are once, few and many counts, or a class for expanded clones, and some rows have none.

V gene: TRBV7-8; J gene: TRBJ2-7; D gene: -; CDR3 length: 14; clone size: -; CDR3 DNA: TGTGCCAGCAGCTTAGACAGGTTGACCTACGAGCAGTACTTC; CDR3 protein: CASSLDRLTYEQYF
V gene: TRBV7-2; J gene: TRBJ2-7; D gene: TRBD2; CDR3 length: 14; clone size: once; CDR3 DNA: TGTGCCAGCAGCTCGACTAGCGGTCCCTACGAGCAGTACTTC; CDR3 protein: CASSSTSGPYEQYF
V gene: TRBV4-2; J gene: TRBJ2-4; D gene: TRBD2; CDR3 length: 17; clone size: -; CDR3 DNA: TGTGCCAGCAGCCAAGTGGCGGGGGGGCGCGCCAAAAACATTCAGTACTTC; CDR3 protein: CASSQVAGGRAKNIQYF
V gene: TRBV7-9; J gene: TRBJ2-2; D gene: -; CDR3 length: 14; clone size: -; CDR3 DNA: TGTGCCAGCAGCTGGGGGACGAACACCGGGGAGCTGTTTTTT; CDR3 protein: CASSWGTNTGELFF
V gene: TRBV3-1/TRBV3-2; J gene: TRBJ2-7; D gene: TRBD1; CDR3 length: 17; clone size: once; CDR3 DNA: TGTGCCAGCAGCCAAGAAGGCTTACAGGGGGGCGCCTACGAGCAGTACTTC; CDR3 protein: CASSQEGLQGGAYEQYF
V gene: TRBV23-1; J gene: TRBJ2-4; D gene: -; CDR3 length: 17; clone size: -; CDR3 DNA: TGCGCCAGCAGTCAATCAGGACAGATCTATCGGCCCAGGATTCAGTACTTC; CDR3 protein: CASSQSGQIYRPRIQYF
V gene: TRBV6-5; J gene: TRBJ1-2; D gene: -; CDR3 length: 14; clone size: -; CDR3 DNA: TGTGCCAGCAGTCATAGAGGACCTAACTATGGCTACACCTTC; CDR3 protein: CASSHRGPNYGYTF
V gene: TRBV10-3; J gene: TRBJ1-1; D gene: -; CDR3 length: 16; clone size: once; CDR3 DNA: TGTGCCATCAGTGAGTCGATCGGGGCTGGGGACACTGAAGCTTTCTTT; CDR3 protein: CAISESIGAGDTEAFF
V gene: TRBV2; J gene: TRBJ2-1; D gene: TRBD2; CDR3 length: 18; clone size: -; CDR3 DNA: TGTGCCAGCAGTTATTCTCAGATAGCGGGAGTCTCGGGAGATGAGCAGTTCTTC; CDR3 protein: CASSYSQIAGVSGDEQFF
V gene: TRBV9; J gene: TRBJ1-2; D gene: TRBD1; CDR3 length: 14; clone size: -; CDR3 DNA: TGTGCCAGCAGCTTCTCGACAGGGTTGGGCGGCTACACCTTC; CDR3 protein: CASSFSTGLGGYTF
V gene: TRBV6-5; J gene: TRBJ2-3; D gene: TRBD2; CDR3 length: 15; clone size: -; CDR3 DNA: TGTGCCAGCAGCCCCCTAGCGGGGGGGCCAGATACGCAGTATTTT; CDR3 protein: CASSPLAGGPDTQYF
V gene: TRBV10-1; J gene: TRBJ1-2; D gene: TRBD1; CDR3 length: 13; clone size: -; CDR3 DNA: TGCGCCAGCAGGATAGGGACAGGGGATGGCTACACCTTC; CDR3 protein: CASRIGTGDGYTF
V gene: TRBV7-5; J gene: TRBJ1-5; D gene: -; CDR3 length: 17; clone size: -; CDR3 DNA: TGTGCCAGAAGCTTAGTTTACCGGGACAGGGGAGGGCAGCCCCAGCATTTT; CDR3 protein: CARSLVYRDRGGQPQHF
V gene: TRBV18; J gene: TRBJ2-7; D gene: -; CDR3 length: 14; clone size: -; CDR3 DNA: TGTGCCAGCTCACCACCGGCCGGGAAGGTCGAGCAGTACTTC; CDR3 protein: CASSPPAGKVEQYF